Included here is one TCR beta chain sequence, with context. This sample was taken from a study of human T cells and chemical hapten exposure. Whole-study context: Patches with 0.01% DPC went on the upper back, and the tests were read at 6 days. Alopecia areata, totalis or universalis affected patients, mainly female.

This sample's time point: patch test 3, about 24 weeks after DPC sensitization. Sample treatment: therapeutic diphenylcyclopropenone sensitization with weekly scalp DPC. TCRdb processed the RACE reads anew with MiXCR; each CDR3 protein has one entry. The sample lists about 120,000 distinct CDR3 sequences, over 9% occurring once. This receptor was taken from a woman in her fifties or sixties with alopecia areata. Some clones in this sample may be carry-over from other donors' samples. Sequencing used whole blood, obtained in connection with sensitization to the hapten diphenylcyclopropenone (DPC).

Here the CDR3 DNA reads TGTGCCAGCAGCTTCCTCCAATCCGGGACTAGCGTATTCGGGGAGCTGTTTTTT. This translates into CASSFLQSGTSVFGELFF. This chain joins TRBV7-9 and TRBJ2-2, with TRBD2 matching 10 bases. CDR3 length equals 18 residues. Per germline, CDR1 SEHNR and CDR2 FQNEAQ (reference sequence). Trimming removed 3 bases from V and 7 bases from J; junction bases left unmatched: 14.